Listed below are T cell receptor beta chains from one sample, sequenced in a study of blood T cell repertoires in COVID-19. The protocol was immunoSEQ multiplex PCR, while the TCRdb copy is restricted to in-frame clones and leaves out a portion. The sample includes 130,000 or so clones, over 75% of them seen just once. Source material: peripheral blood. These receptors were obtained from a man aged 70-80 years with active COVID-19. Each CDR3 is given with its conserved first and last residue. A D gene is named only where the DNA matches it firmly. The listing skips clone size in some rows; elsewhere it reads once, few, many or a size class.

cdr3_nt: TGTGCCATCAGTGAGAGAGGAACTGAAGCTTTCTTT; cdr3_aa: CAISERGTEAFF; d_call: -; j_call: TRBJ1-1; clone_size: -; v_call: TRBV10-3
cdr3_nt: TGTGCCAGCAGTGCTCTGTACACTGAAGCTTTCTTT; cdr3_aa: CASSALYTEAFF; d_call: -; j_call: TRBJ1-1; clone_size: -; v_call: TRBV2
cdr3_nt: TGTGCCTGGAGTGGAACTAGCGGGAGGTGGAATGAGCAGTTCTTC; cdr3_aa: CAWSGTSGRWNEQFF; d_call: TRBD2; j_call: TRBJ2-1; clone_size: -; v_call: TRBV30
cdr3_nt: TGCGCCAGCAGCCAAGAAGGGAGAAACACCTACAATGAGCAGTTCTTC; cdr3_aa: CASSQEGRNTYNEQFF; d_call: -; j_call: TRBJ2-1; clone_size: -; v_call: TRBV4-1
cdr3_nt: TGTGCCTGGAGTGCCGGGACTCCCTCCTACAATGAGCAGTTCTTC; cdr3_aa: CAWSAGTPSYNEQFF; d_call: -; j_call: TRBJ2-1; clone_size: -; v_call: TRBV30
cdr3_nt: TGCGCCAGCAGCGAGGGGCTCAGAAAATACGAGCAGTACTTC; cdr3_aa: CASSEGLRKYEQYF; d_call: -; j_call: TRBJ2-7; clone_size: -; v_call: TRBV10-2
cdr3_nt: TGTGCCAGCAGCCGCGCCAGACTAGCGAAGGGTAATGAGCAGTTCTTC; cdr3_aa: CASSRARLAKGNEQFF; d_call: TRBD2; j_call: TRBJ2-1; clone_size: -; v_call: TRBV28
cdr3_nt: TGTGCCAGCTCACCGGCGGGAGGGGACGAGCAGTACTTC; cdr3_aa: CASSPAGGDEQYF; d_call: TRBD2; j_call: TRBJ2-7; clone_size: -; v_call: TRBV18
cdr3_nt: TGTGCCAGCAGTGAAGCGCCGGGGAAAACGCAGTATTTT; cdr3_aa: CASSEAPGKTQYF; d_call: -; j_call: TRBJ2-3; clone_size: -; v_call: TRBV2
cdr3_nt: TGTGCCAGCAGCCGAGGGACTAGCGGGGACTCCTACGAGCAGTACTTC; cdr3_aa: CASSRGTSGDSYEQYF; d_call: TRBD2; j_call: TRBJ2-7; clone_size: -; v_call: TRBV9
cdr3_nt: TGTGCCAGCAGTGAAGCCGACAGGGGCACTGAAGCTTTCTTT; cdr3_aa: CASSEADRGTEAFF; d_call: TRBD1; j_call: TRBJ1-1; clone_size: many; v_call: TRBV6-1
cdr3_nt: TGTGCCAGCAGCCGACCCGACAGTAATGAAAAACTGTTTTTT; cdr3_aa: CASSRPDSNEKLFF; d_call: -; j_call: TRBJ1-4; clone_size: -; v_call: TRBV5-4
cdr3_nt: TGTGCCAGCAGCCAATTTAGCGGGAGGGCCGGCAATGAGCAGTTCTTC; cdr3_aa: CASSQFSGRAGNEQFF; d_call: TRBD2; j_call: TRBJ2-1; clone_size: -; v_call: TRBV14
cdr3_nt: TGTGCCAGCAGCTTGGGAGGGACTAGCGGGACTACTGAGCAGTTCTTC; cdr3_aa: CASSLGGTSGTTEQFF; d_call: TRBD2; j_call: TRBJ2-1; clone_size: -; v_call: TRBV5-4
cdr3_nt: TGTGCCAGTAGATCCTTAACAGTCACCTACAATGAGCAGTTCTTC; cdr3_aa: CASRSLTVTYNEQFF; d_call: -; j_call: TRBJ2-1; clone_size: -; v_call: TRBV19
cdr3_nt: TGTGCCAGCACTTCCCGGGGACTAGCGCCGTCCGATACGCAGTATTTT; cdr3_aa: CASTSRGLAPSDTQYF; d_call: TRBD2; j_call: TRBJ2-3; clone_size: -; v_call: TRBV28
cdr3_nt: TGTGCCAGCAGCTTAGTCGGCGGGAGGACAGATACGCAGTATTTT; cdr3_aa: CASSLVGGRTDTQYF; d_call: TRBD2; j_call: TRBJ2-3; clone_size: -; v_call: TRBV7-2
cdr3_nt: TGCGGTGGGACTACCGCTCGTGATACGCAGTATTTT; cdr3_aa: CGGTTARDTQYF; d_call: TRBD2; j_call: TRBJ2-3; clone_size: -; v_call: TRBV29-1
cdr3_nt: TGTGCCAGCAGCTTAGACACTAGCGGCACAGATACGCAGTATTTT; cdr3_aa: CASSLDTSGTDTQYF; d_call: TRBD2; j_call: TRBJ2-3; clone_size: -; v_call: TRBV7-2
cdr3_nt: TGTGCCAGCGGAACTAGGGCCGGGGAGCTGTTTTTT; cdr3_aa: CASGTRAGELFF; d_call: -; j_call: TRBJ2-2; clone_size: -; v_call: TRBV2
cdr3_nt: TGTGCCAGCTCACCACCTACAGGGGGTTTTGCCTATAATTCACCCCTCCACTTT; cdr3_aa: CASSPPTGGFAYNSPLHF; d_call: TRBD1; j_call: TRBJ1-6; clone_size: once; v_call: TRBV18
cdr3_nt: TGTGCCAGCAGTGAGGGACATTTTAGCACAGATACGCAGTATTTT; cdr3_aa: CASSEGHFSTDTQYF; d_call: -; j_call: TRBJ2-3; clone_size: -; v_call: TRBV6-1
cdr3_nt: TGTGCCAGCAGCGAGATATGGGGCAGTAGCTCCTACGAGCAGTACTTC; cdr3_aa: CASSEIWGSSSYEQYF; d_call: -; j_call: TRBJ2-7; clone_size: once; v_call: TRBV14
cdr3_nt: TGTGCCAGCAGTGATTCGGGCAGGGGGGAAATGTCTGAAGCTTTCTTT; cdr3_aa: CASSDSGRGEMSEAFF; d_call: TRBD1; j_call: TRBJ1-1; clone_size: -; v_call: TRBV25-1
cdr3_nt: TGTGCCAGCAGTGAAGGCGGTTACAATGAGCAGTTCTTC; cdr3_aa: CASSEGGYNEQFF; d_call: -; j_call: TRBJ2-1; clone_size: -; v_call: TRBV2
cdr3_nt: TGTGCCAGTAATACGGGTCAAGAACGAGAGACCCAGTACTTC; cdr3_aa: CASNTGQERETQYF; d_call: -; j_call: TRBJ2-5; clone_size: -; v_call: TRBV19
cdr3_nt: TGTGCCACCAAGCGGGCGAGCTCCTACGAGCAGTACTTC; cdr3_aa: CATKRASSYEQYF; d_call: -; j_call: TRBJ2-7; clone_size: -; v_call: TRBV6-5
cdr3_nt: TGTGCCAGTAGTCCAGGGTCCTCTGGGGCCAACGTCCTGACTTTC; cdr3_aa: CASSPGSSGANVLTF; d_call: -; j_call: TRBJ2-6; clone_size: few; v_call: TRBV19
cdr3_nt: TGTGCCTGGCGGGACAGGGTGAACACTGAAGCTTTCTTT; cdr3_aa: CAWRDRVNTEAFF; d_call: TRBD1; j_call: TRBJ1-1; clone_size: once; v_call: TRBV30
cdr3_nt: TGTGCCAGCAGTTTCCCCTTTGGGGGGAGTCAGACCTACGAGCAGTACTTC; cdr3_aa: CASSFPFGGSQTYEQYF; d_call: -; j_call: TRBJ2-7; clone_size: once; v_call: TRBV28
cdr3_nt: TGTGCCAGCAATCCCAGAGTGCGAGGGGGCGAGTATGGCTACACCTTC; cdr3_aa: CASNPRVRGGEYGYTF; d_call: TRBD1; j_call: TRBJ1-2; clone_size: -; v_call: TRBV2
cdr3_nt: TGTGCCAGCAGCCACGACAGGGGTTCCCTTAATGAGCAGTTCTTC; cdr3_aa: CASSHDRGSLNEQFF; d_call: TRBD1; j_call: TRBJ2-1; clone_size: -; v_call: TRBV4-2
cdr3_nt: TGTGCCAGCAGCTTAGGAGCCCCGGGCGGGGAGCTGTTTTTT; cdr3_aa: CASSLGAPGGELFF; d_call: -; j_call: TRBJ2-2; clone_size: -; v_call: TRBV7-2
cdr3_nt: TGTGCCAGCAGCACTAAGGACAGGGAAGCTGAAAAACTGTTTTTT; cdr3_aa: CASSTKDREAEKLFF; d_call: TRBD1; j_call: TRBJ1-4; clone_size: -; v_call: TRBV5-8
cdr3_nt: TGCGCCAGCAGCTCCCAGGGGGCGTCGGTAGATACGCAGTATTTT; cdr3_aa: CASSSQGASVDTQYF; d_call: TRBD1; j_call: TRBJ2-3; clone_size: once; v_call: TRBV5-1
cdr3_nt: TGCGCCAGCTCCCCTCAGGACAGGGGCAACACTGAAGCTTTCTTT; cdr3_aa: CASSPQDRGNTEAFF; d_call: TRBD1; j_call: TRBJ1-1; clone_size: -; v_call: TRBV10-1
cdr3_nt: TGTGCCAGCAGCTTAGGACAGGGCCTCGGGTACGAGCAGTACTTC; cdr3_aa: CASSLGQGLGYEQYF; d_call: TRBD1; j_call: TRBJ2-7; clone_size: -; v_call: TRBV7-2
cdr3_nt: TGTGCCAGCAGCTTGGGGCAGGGGCAGGAAGAGCAGTACTTC; cdr3_aa: CASSLGQGQEEQYF; d_call: -; j_call: TRBJ2-7; clone_size: once; v_call: TRBV5-6
cdr3_nt: TGTGCCAGTAAACCCCTAGCGGGAAACACAGATACGCAGTATTTT; cdr3_aa: CASKPLAGNTDTQYF; d_call: TRBD2; j_call: TRBJ2-3; clone_size: -; v_call: TRBV19
cdr3_nt: TGTGCCAGCAGCTTATTACAGGGCGTGGGAGAGACCCAGTACTTC; cdr3_aa: CASSLLQGVGETQYF; d_call: -; j_call: TRBJ2-5; clone_size: -; v_call: TRBV7-9
cdr3_nt: TGTGCCAGTAGTATGCAGGGGGGCACAGATACGCAGTATTTT; cdr3_aa: CASSMQGGTDTQYF; d_call: TRBD1; j_call: TRBJ2-3; clone_size: -; v_call: TRBV19
cdr3_nt: TGTGCCAGCAGCCGAGGCGGGGGCCGAAGGGACGACGAGCAGTACTTC; cdr3_aa: CASSRGGGRRDDEQYF; d_call: -; j_call: TRBJ2-7; clone_size: -; v_call: TRBV7-3
cdr3_nt: TGTGCCAGCAGTTCGGGTGGGGCCAACGTCCTGACTTTC; cdr3_aa: CASSSGGANVLTF; d_call: -; j_call: TRBJ2-6; clone_size: -; v_call: TRBV6-2/TRBV6-3
cdr3_nt: TGCGCCAGCAGCCTCGACGGGACAGTATCCTACGAGCAGTACTTC; cdr3_aa: CASSLDGTVSYEQYF; d_call: TRBD1; j_call: TRBJ2-7; clone_size: -; v_call: TRBV4-1
cdr3_nt: TGTGCCAGCAGCTTACAGGGGGCAGTGGCTAACGTCCTGACTTTC; cdr3_aa: CASSLQGAVANVLTF; d_call: TRBD1; j_call: TRBJ2-6; clone_size: -; v_call: TRBV7-9
cdr3_nt: TGTGCCAGTAGTATAGGGGGCGGGAACACTGAAGCTTTCTTT; cdr3_aa: CASSIGGGNTEAFF; d_call: -; j_call: TRBJ1-1; clone_size: -; v_call: TRBV19
cdr3_nt: TGTGCCAGTAGTATCTCAACAGCATCCTACAATGAGCAGTTCTTC; cdr3_aa: CASSISTASYNEQFF; d_call: -; j_call: TRBJ2-1; clone_size: once; v_call: TRBV19
cdr3_nt: TGTGCCAGTAGTATTTCCGCACAGGGGCCCCAAGAGACCCAGTACTTC; cdr3_aa: CASSISAQGPQETQYF; d_call: TRBD1; j_call: TRBJ2-5; clone_size: -; v_call: TRBV19
cdr3_nt: TGTGCCAGCAGCCCCAACTTGATTTCGACAGGGGGGTTACAAGAGACCCAGTACTTC; cdr3_aa: CASSPNLISTGGLQETQYF; d_call: TRBD1; j_call: TRBJ2-5; clone_size: -; v_call: TRBV7-9
cdr3_nt: TGTGCCAGCAGTCAAGACATCCAAATCTATAATTCACCCCTCCACTTT; cdr3_aa: CASSQDIQIYNSPLHF; d_call: -; j_call: TRBJ1-6; clone_size: -; v_call: TRBV6-1
cdr3_nt: TGCGCCAGCAGCTTGGAGCGGGGAACTGAAGCTTTCTTT; cdr3_aa: CASSLERGTEAFF; d_call: -; j_call: TRBJ1-1; clone_size: -; v_call: TRBV5-1
cdr3_nt: TGCGCCAGCAGCTCCCCCGGGGTTAACACTGAAGCTTTCTTT; cdr3_aa: CASSSPGVNTEAFF; d_call: -; j_call: TRBJ1-1; clone_size: -; v_call: TRBV5-1
cdr3_nt: TGCGCCAGCAGTCAATTCTTTTACAATGAGCAGTTCTTC; cdr3_aa: CASSQFFYNEQFF; d_call: -; j_call: TRBJ2-1; clone_size: -; v_call: TRBV23-1
cdr3_nt: TGTGCCTGCGCACCGGGGGGGGTGGCAGAGACCCAGTACTTC; cdr3_aa: CACAPGGVAETQYF; d_call: TRBD2; j_call: TRBJ2-5; clone_size: -; v_call: TRBV30
cdr3_nt: TGTGCCAGCAGTTTATCGGGGCGGGAGGGCCCCTCCTACAATGAGCAGTTCTTC; cdr3_aa: CASSLSGREGPSYNEQFF; d_call: TRBD2; j_call: TRBJ2-1; clone_size: -; v_call: TRBV27
cdr3_nt: TGTGCCAGCAGCTTATTGGGACAGGGGAATTCACCCCTCCACTTT; cdr3_aa: CASSLLGQGNSPLHF; d_call: TRBD1; j_call: TRBJ1-6; clone_size: -; v_call: TRBV7-2
cdr3_nt: TGTGCCAGCTCACCGCTTGGGACAGGGCCGGGGGAGCAGTACTTC; cdr3_aa: CASSPLGTGPGEQYF; d_call: TRBD1; j_call: TRBJ2-7; clone_size: -; v_call: TRBV18
cdr3_nt: TGTGCCAGCAGCTTAGGGGCGAACTACGAGCAGTACTTC; cdr3_aa: CASSLGANYEQYF; d_call: -; j_call: TRBJ2-7; clone_size: -; v_call: TRBV12-3/TRBV12-4
cdr3_nt: TGTGCCAGCAGTAGGGACAGCCGCAATCAGCCCCAGCATTTT; cdr3_aa: CASSRDSRNQPQHF; d_call: TRBD1; j_call: TRBJ1-5; clone_size: -; v_call: TRBV6-6
cdr3_nt: TGTGCCTGGAGCAGGGAAACCTATAATTCACCCCTCCACTTT; cdr3_aa: CAWSRETYNSPLHF; d_call: -; j_call: TRBJ1-6; clone_size: -; v_call: TRBV30